This entry describes one T cell receptor (beta chain). This sample is part of a study of cytomegalovirus exposure and HLA in healthy donors. Donors had nominal health at sampling but likely had unrecorded immune exposures. The PCR was carried out with 60 Vbeta primers and 13 Jbeta primers. Sequencing used immunoSEQ multiplex PCR; TCRdb keeps in-frame clones, though not all of them. Of around 150,000 clones listed, 70% are singletons. Per the germline V gene, CDR1 is SGHNT and CDR2 is YYREEE (reference sequence). The V gene lost 4 bases and the J gene lost 8 bases, with 15 bases spanning the gap. There are 14 residues in the CDR3.

The sequencing input was PBMCs. The chain uses TRBV5-4 and TRBJ1-4; weak D call: TRBD1 (6 bases). This TCR derives from a man aged 18 to 30 in good health and CMV-seropositive. CDR3 DNA: TGTGCCAGCAGCGGGAGGGGGGAAGGCGAAAAACTGTTTTTT. Amino acids: CASSGRGEGEKLFF.